This paragraph covers one T cell receptor (beta chain) sequence. Its antigen is not yet known. Per-nucleotide qualities are absent, and no much larger clonotype sits a single base away. The treatment or condition label, read with the paper, signifies: in vitro stimulation with specific CMV peptide epitopes to enrich CMV-specific T cells. Looking up the germline V gene (reference sequence) yields CDR1 DFQATT and CDR2 SNEGSKA. At the junction V is shortened by 6 bases and J by 4 bases; bases outside the gene matches: 11. The CDR3, cysteine through phenylalanine, is 15 amino acids long. The kept DNA is CDR3 alone, 45 bases in frame from the first base. These data come from a study of T cell repertoires in cytomegalovirus infection (dated by TCRdb to between 2019 and 2020). Looking at the study overall: Alongside well-studied HLA-B-restricted epitopes, the peptide stimulations were aimed at recently identified HLA-C-restricted CMV epitopes, whose presentation resists viral immunomodulation. Because public TCR beta signatures pointed to carriage of CMV infection together with the matching HLA type, the HLA type of each donor mattered for the analysis.

Points the paper makes about the study in general: Cumulative frequency of public TCR beta family members discriminated carriers of CMV infection plus the relevant HLA type in this cohort and an independent 352-donor cohort. The ex vivo response was dominated by HLA-C-restricted CMV-specific TCR beta clonotypes, and the single most frequent clonotype in two of eight donors was supplied by these HLA-C-restricted clonotypes.

The reads were generated on an Illumina HiSeq 1500. The public reads were run again by TCRdb, first through fastp at Q25 and then through MiXCR, and only productive beta chains were kept. Rows with one shared CDR3 protein collapse into an entry with the most common genes and DNA. The sample contains about 920,000 distinct CDR3 sequences, about a third of them found a single time. The ten largest clones take up 13% of the sample. Sample: cultured CD8+ T cells from PBMCs, taken from culture after CMV antigen stimulation. This sequence was found in a human donor in good health (CMV status not recorded). Some clones in this sample may be carry-over from other donors' samples. The chain is made from TRBV20-1 and TRBJ2-5; 10 nucleotides in the junction match TRBD2. For the CDR3, the sequence is CSAPGPSGGGETQYF. The DNA reads TGCAGTGCCCCGGGCCCTAGCGGGGGCGGAGAGACCCAGTACTTC.